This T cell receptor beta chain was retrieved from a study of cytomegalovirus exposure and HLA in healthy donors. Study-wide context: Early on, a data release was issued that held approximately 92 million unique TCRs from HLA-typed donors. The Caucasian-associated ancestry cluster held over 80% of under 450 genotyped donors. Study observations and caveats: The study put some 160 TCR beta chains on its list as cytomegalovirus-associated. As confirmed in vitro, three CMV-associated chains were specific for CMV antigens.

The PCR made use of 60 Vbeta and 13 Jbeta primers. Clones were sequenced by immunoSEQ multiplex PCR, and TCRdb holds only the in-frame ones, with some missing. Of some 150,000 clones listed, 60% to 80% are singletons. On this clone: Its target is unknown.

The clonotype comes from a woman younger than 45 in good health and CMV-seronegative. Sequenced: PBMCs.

The CDR3 sequence is CASSQGPQGPSGANVLTF. The CDR3 region has the DNA TGCGCCAGCAGCCAAGGCCCGCAGGGCCCTTCTGGGGCCAACGTCCTGACTTTC. V gene TRBV4-1 combines with J gene TRBJ2-6, with TRBD1 as a possible D gene (5 bases). The germline gives CDR1 MGHRA, CDR2 YSYEKL. The V and J ends lost 1 base and 1 base respectively, with 14 bases between them. The CDR3 covers 18 residues.